A single sample is the source of the 30 T cell receptor beta chains below, sequenced in a study of CD8+ T cells in alopecia areata. TCR sequencing used cDNA made by reverse transcription of extracted RNA. The repertoire was sequenced with immunoSEQ multiplex PCR; TCRdb's copy has only in-frame clones and lacks some. Of around 250,000 clones listed, about 68% are singletons. The sample here was CD4+ T cells sorted from blood, taken at week 0. Receptors were obtained from a human donor with alopecia areata.

The rearrangement joins TRBV30 to TRBJ1-4; maybe TRBD1 (6 bases). CDR1 and CDR2 from the germline V gene are GTSNPN and SVGIG (reference sequence). Trimming shortened V by 4 bases and J by 8 bases, and 17 bases separated the two germline ends. This CDR3 is built from 14 residues. The CDR3 spells CAWNPRGGREKLFF. CDR3 sequence (DNA): TGTGCCTGGAACCCCCGCGGGGGGCGAGAAAAACTGTTTTTT.

The rearrangement uses TRBV18 and TRBJ1-3, with TRBD1 matching over 8 bases. Germline CDR1 is KGHSH and CDR2 is LQKENI. J lost 0 bases, V lost 3 bases, and 10 bases had no gene match. The CDR3 runs 18 residues. In DNA form, the CDR3 reads TGTGCCAGCTCACCTCTGACAGGACAGGGACTCTCTGGAAACACCATATATTTT. Amino acid sequence: CASSPLTGQGLSGNTIYF.

This chain joins TRBV10-3 and TRBJ2-7, with 9 bases identical to TRBD1. With V trimmed by 5 bases and J by 6 bases, 2 bases remained unmatched. This CDR3 comprises 12 residues. Germline V gene sequence: CDR1 ENHRY, CDR2 SYGVKD. CDR3 sequence: CAISIQGAEQYF. CDR3 in DNA: TGTGCCATCAGTATACAGGGGGCCGAGCAGTACTTC.

This chain joins TRBV6-5 and TRBJ2-3; D remains ambiguous. Per the germline V gene, CDR1 is MNHEY and CDR2 is SVGAGI. Trimming left V 0 bases short and J 6 bases short, with 10 bases between. The CDR3 has 14 amino acids. This CDR3 is CASSYSDEADTQYF. The CDR3 DNA is TGTGCCAGCAGTTACTCTGACGAGGCCGATACGCAGTATTTT.

The chain has TRBV4-3 and TRBJ1-2; tentative D call: TRBD1 (5 bases). V lost 0 bases, J lost 4 bases, and 9 bases lay in between. Germline CDR1 is LGHNA and CDR2 is YSLEER. This CDR3 has 14 amino acids. CDR3 bases: TGCGCCAGCAGCCAAGAGGGGGAGGCCTATGGCTACACCTTC. Residues: CASSQEGEAYGYTF.

The rearrangement joins TRBV30 to TRBJ2-5; 8 bases fit TRBD2. The J segment lost 6 bases and the V segment lost 1 base, leaving 7 bases of the junction unmatched. The CDR3 length is 14 residues. In germline, CDR1 is GTSNPN, CDR2 SVGIG (reference sequence). This CDR3 is CAWSGRGGVKTQYF. CDR3 coding DNA: TGTGCCTGGAGTGGACGGGGGGGCGTCAAGACCCAGTACTTC.

This rearrangement joins TRBV7-3 to TRBJ2-5, with 7 bases identical to TRBD1. The CDR3 spans 13 residues. Germline CDR1 and CDR2: SGHTA and FQGTGA. The junction had 3 bases not matched to a gene; V was cut back by 3 bases and J by 5 bases. The CDR3: CASSFTRGETQYF. The CDR3 nucleotides read TGTGCCAGCAGCTTTACCAGGGGGGAGACCCAGTACTTC. Looking up the rest from reference TRBV7-3 and TRBJ2-5 gives the full variable domain: GAGVSQTPSNKVTEKGKYVELRCDPISGHTALYWYRQSLGQGPEFLIYFQGTGAADDSGLPNDRFFAVRPEGSVSTLKIQRTERGDSAVYLCASSFTRGETQYFGPGTRLLVL.

The chain has TRBV30 and TRBJ1-1; 10 bases match TRBD1. V lost 0 bases to trimming and J lost 3 bases; unmatched junction nucleotides: 1. CDR1 is GTSNPN and CDR2 is SVGIG in the germline V gene (reference sequence). The CDR3 extends over 14 amino acids. The DNA for the CDR3 is TGTGCCTGGAGTGTAGGGACAGGGGACACTGAAGCTTTCTTT. This encodes CAWSVGTGDTEAFF.

CDR3 residues: CASSLGFQRYGYTF. The CDR3 DNA sequence: TGCGCCAGCAGCTTGGGTTTCCAGCGCTATGGCTACACCTTC. The chain links TRBV5-1 to TRBJ1-2; D call uncertain. The germline V gene has CDR1 SGHRS and CDR2 YFSETQ. V lost 0 bases, J lost 4 bases, and 10 bases lay in between. This CDR3 spans 14 amino acids. The variable domain in full, completed from reference TRBV5-1 and TRBJ1-2, reads KAGVTQTPRYLIKTRGQQVTLSCSPISGHRSVSWYQQTPGQGLQFLFEYFSETQRNKGNFPGRFSGRQFSNSRSEMNVSTLELGDSALYLCASSLGFQRYGYTFGSGTRLTVV.

The chain links TRBV30 to TRBJ1-1; no definite D call. CDR1 and CDR2 from the germline V gene are GTSNPN and SVGIG (reference sequence). Between the trimmed V and J ends, which lost 7 bases and 2 bases, there was a span of 14 bases. The CDR3 length is 13 residues. CDR3 nucleotides: TGTGCCTCTTCTCGCGGGGTAAACACTGAAGCTTTCTTT. It is translated as CASSRGVNTEAFF.

The chain combines TRBV29-1 with TRBJ2-1; 8 bases are shared with TRBD1. Trimming took 4 bases from V and 5 from J; bases not matched to a gene: 7. The CDR3 spans 14 residues. In germline, CDR1 is SQVTM, CDR2 ANQGSEA. The DNA of the CDR3 is TGCAGCGTTGGGGGCAGGGGGCTCGACAATGAGCAGTTCTTC. Translated: CSVGGRGLDNEQFF.

The chain uses TRBV11-1 and TRBJ1-1; perhaps TRBD1 as D (6 bases). Germline CDR1 is SGHAT and CDR2 is FQDESV (reference sequence). CDR3 length: 15 residues. V lost 4 bases and J lost 1, with 13 bases in between. Written as DNA, the CDR3 is TGTGCCAGCAGCTCACACAGGGTCGAGAACACTGAAGCTTTCTTT. Its protein product is CASSSHRVENTEAFF.

The chain links TRBV2 to TRBJ2-3, with 11 bases lining up with TRBD2. The CDR3 runs 14 residues. Losses at the gene ends were 7 bases for V and 4 bases for J; bases not matched to a gene: 4. CDR1 SNHLY and CDR2 FYNNEI come from the germline V gene. The DNA for the CDR3 is TGTGCCAGCACCCCGGGACTAGCGGCAGATACGCAGTATTTT. Translation: CASTPGLAADTQYF.

In regard to this clone: In the same sample, other DNA sequences code for this CDR3. The V and J genes are TRBV29-1 and TRBJ2-3; possibly TRBD1 for D (6 bases). The germline V gene has CDR1 SQVTM and CDR2 ANQGSEA. The CDR3 loop spans 12 amino acids. Trimming shortened V by 2 bases and J by 3 bases, and 6 bases separated the two germline ends. This CDR3 reads CSVEQGTDTQYF. The CDR3 DNA sequence: TGCAGCGTTGAACAGGGGACAGATACGCAGTATTTT.

V gene TRBV7-2 combines with J gene TRBJ2-2, with D perhaps matching TRBD1 or TRBD2 (5 bases each). The germline gives CDR1 SGHTA, CDR2 FQGNSA. V lost 6 bases, J lost 5 bases, and 19 bases lay in between. CDR3 length: 16 residues. As DNA, the CDR3 is TGTGCCAGCAGGCCGGGACCCAATTTCGGAACCGGGGAGCTGTTTTTT. Translated, it gives CASRPGPNFGTGELFF.

Note on this clone: Other DNA sequences of this sample code for an identical CDR3. The chain joins TRBV29-1 to TRBJ2-3, with D unclear. From germline, CDR1 is SQVTM and CDR2 ANQGSEA. There are 8 residues in the CDR3. V was pared by 3 bases and J by 8 bases, with 0 bases between. The CDR3 DNA reads as TGCAGCGTTGATACGCAGTATTTT. Translating it yields CSVDTQYF.

The chain recombines TRBV7-9 with TRBJ1-2, with D possibly matching TRBD1 (5 bases). The CDR3 sequence is 14 residues long. CDR1 is SEHNR and CDR2 is FQNEAQ in the germline V gene (reference sequence). V was pared by 1 base and J by 2 bases, with 8 bases between. CDR3 residues: CASSLGSGNYGYTF. The CDR3 DNA reads TGTGCCAGCAGCTTAGGCTCAGGGAACTATGGCTACACCTTC.

The CDR3 here is CASSLANWAYEQYF. The CDR3 DNA reads TGTGCCAGCAGCTTAGCGAACTGGGCCTACGAGCAGTACTTC. The chain employs TRBV7-2 and TRBJ2-7, with D unresolved. This CDR3 spans 14 amino acids. V gave up 0 bases and J gave up 2 bases, with 8 bases separating them. CDR1 is SGHTA, CDR2 FQGNSA, per germline.

The chain is built from TRBV2 and TRBJ2-7, with D perhaps matching TRBD1 or TRBD2 (5 bases each). Between the trimmed V and J ends, which lost 0 bases and 6 bases, there was a span of 21 bases. Germline loops: CDR1 SNHLY, CDR2 FYNNEI. There are 17 residues in the CDR3. In DNA, the CDR3 is TGTGCCAGCAGTGAAGCGTACCTCCGGGACCCGTTCTCCGAGCAGTACTTC. It is translated as CASSEAYLRDPFSEQYF. Combining the CDR3 with reference TRBV2 and TRBJ2-7 gives the whole variable domain EPEVTQTPSHQVTQMGQEVILRCVPISNHLYFYWYRQILGQKVEFLVSFYNNEISEKSEIFDDQFSVERPDGSNFTLKIRSTKLEDSAMYFCASSEAYLRDPFSEQYFGPGTRLTVT.

This clone was seen a handful of times. This chain connects TRBV29-1 to TRBJ1-2; D perhaps matches TRBD1 (5 bases). This CDR3 has 13 amino acids. Trimming removed 0 bases from V and 5 bases from J, with 10 bases in between. Germline CDR1 is SQVTM and CDR2 is ANQGSEA. CDR3: CSVEDLQGYGYTF. The CDR3 DNA sequence: TGCAGCGTTGAAGATCTTCAGGGTTATGGCTACACCTTC.

The chain carries TRBV30 and TRBJ1-3; 7 bases map to TRBD1. Losses at the gene ends were 2 bases for V and 0 bases for J; bases not matched to a gene: 4. The CDR3 covers 15 residues. Per the germline V gene, CDR1 is GTSNPN and CDR2 is SVGIG (reference sequence). The CDR3 coding sequence is TGTGCCTGGAGTAAGACAGGGATCTCTGGAAACACCATATATTTT. Its protein product is CAWSKTGISGNTIYF.

This chain uses TRBV30 with TRBJ1-4; no definite D call. CDR3 length: 12 residues. With 4 bases removed from V and 3 bases from J, the gap between germline ends came to 6 bases. Germline values: CDR1 GTSNPN, CDR2 SVGIG (reference sequence). The CDR3 DNA sequence: TGTGCCTGGACGAACTCTAATGAAAAACTGTTTTTT. Translating gives CAWTNSNEKLFF.

This clone showed up just once. The CDR3: CASSEGRGRGPDNEQFF. The CDR3, as DNA: TGTGCCAGCAGCGAGGGTCGAGGGCGGGGGCCTGACAATGAGCAGTTCTTC. The rearrangement joins TRBV9 to TRBJ2-1; D perhaps matches TRBD2 (7 bases). Trimming shortened V by 3 bases and J by 5 bases, and 21 bases separated the two germline ends. This CDR3 region has 17 residues. Germline loops: CDR1 SGDLS, CDR2 YYNGEE.

This clone was observed once. V usage is TRBV9 and J usage is TRBJ2-7; 8 bases map to TRBD1. Germline values: CDR1 SGDLS, CDR2 YYNGEE. The CDR3 runs to 13 residues. The V gene end was trimmed by 0 bases and the J gene end by 5 bases; junction bases not matched to a gene: 1. The CDR3 sequence is CASSVATGDEQYF. The CDR3 DNA is TGTGCCAGCAGCGTAGCGACAGGGGACGAGCAGTACTTC.

The table lists this clone with a few counts. The chain joins TRBV29-1 to TRBJ2-5, with a possible D match to TRBD1 (6 bases). The germline CDR1 and CDR2 sequences are SQVTM and ANQGSEA. The CDR3 is made up of 13 amino acids. V lost 3 bases, J lost 4 bases, and 12 bases lay in between. CDR3 nucleotide sequence: TGCAGCGTTGATGGGGGCTTGTTAGAGACCCAGTACTTC. Its protein is CSVDGGLLETQYF.

This chain joins TRBV29-1 and TRBJ1-1, with D uncertain. The V gene's germline CDR1 is SQVTM and CDR2 ANQGSEA. The CDR3 is made up of 12 amino acids. V was cut by 7 bases and J by 1 base, with 10 bases left in between. CDR3 bases: TGCAGCGCCGGTGGTGGGAACACTGAAGCTTTCTTT. It codes for CSAGGGNTEAFF.

V is TRBV14 and J is TRBJ2-5, with D perhaps TRBD1 (5 bases). The J call may be faulty, since TRBJ2-7 better matches the DNA end. CDR3 size: 13 residues. The germline V gene has CDR1 SGHDN and CDR2 FVKESK. CDR3 in amino acids: CASSQAQGSEQYF. CDR3 sequence (DNA): TGTGCCAGCAGCCAAGCGCAGGGAAGCGAGCAGTACTTC.

V gene TRBV5-1 combines with J gene TRBJ2-7, with TRBD1 matching 10 bases. The CDR3 totals 14 residues. Germline CDR1 SGHRS, CDR2 YFSETQ. J was trimmed by 3 bases and V by 5 bases; bases with no gene match: 5. CDR3 amino acids: CASRIRDRGYEQYF. The CDR3, as DNA: TGCGCCAGCAGGATCCGGGACAGGGGCTACGAGCAGTACTTC.

The V and J genes are TRBV5-1 and TRBJ2-3, with 9 positions matching TRBD1. Trimming at V came to 4 bases and at J to 9 bases, leaving 9 bases not matched to a gene. Germline values: CDR1 SGHRS, CDR2 YFSETQ. There are 14 residues in the CDR3. CDR3 residues: CASSGRTGQGTQYF. CDR3 sequence (DNA): TGCGCCAGCAGCGGGCGGACTGGACAGGGGACGCAGTATTTT.

This rearrangement joins TRBV29-1 to TRBJ2-7; D gene uncertain. The CDR3 has 15 amino acids. Germline V CDR1 and CDR2: SQVTM, ANQGSEA. Trimming stripped 7 bases from V and 0 bases from J, with 19 bases between. CDR3 bases: TGCAGCGGGCCGGGTAGAGGACCCATCTCCTACGAGCAGTACTTC. This encodes CSGPGRGPISYEQYF.